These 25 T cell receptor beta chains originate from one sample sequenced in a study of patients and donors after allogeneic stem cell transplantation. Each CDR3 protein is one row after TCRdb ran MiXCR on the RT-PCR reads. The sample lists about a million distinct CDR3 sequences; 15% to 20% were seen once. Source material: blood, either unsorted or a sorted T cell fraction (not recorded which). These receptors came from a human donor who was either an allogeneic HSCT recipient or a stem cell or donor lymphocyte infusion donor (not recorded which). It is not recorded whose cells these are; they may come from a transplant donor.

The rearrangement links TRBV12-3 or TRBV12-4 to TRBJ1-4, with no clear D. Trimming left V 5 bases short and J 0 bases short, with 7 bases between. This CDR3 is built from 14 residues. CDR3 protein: CASSAYSTNEKLFF. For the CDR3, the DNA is TGTGCCAGCAGTGCATATTCAACTAATGAAAAACTGTTTTTT.

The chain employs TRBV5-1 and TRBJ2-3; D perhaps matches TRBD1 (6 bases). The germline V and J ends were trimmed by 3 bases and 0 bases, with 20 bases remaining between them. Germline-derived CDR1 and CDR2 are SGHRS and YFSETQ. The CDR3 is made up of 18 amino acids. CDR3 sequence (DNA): TGCGCCAGCAGCTCGACTCCTGGACAGCTCTTTAGCACAGATACGCAGTATTTT. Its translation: CASSSTPGQLFSTDTQYF.

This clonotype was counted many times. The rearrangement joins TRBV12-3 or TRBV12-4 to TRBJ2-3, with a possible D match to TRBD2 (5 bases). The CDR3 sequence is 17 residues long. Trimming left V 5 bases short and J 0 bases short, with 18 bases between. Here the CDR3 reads CASSLPRTRFSTDTQYF. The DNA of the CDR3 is TGTGCCAGCAGTCTACCGAGAACTAGATTTAGCACAGATACGCAGTATTTT.

CDR3 region: CASSLSGRGKNEQFF. CDR3 sequence (DNA): TGCGCCAGCAGCTTGTCCGGGAGAGGAAAGAATGAGCAGTTCTTC. The chain has TRBV5-1 and TRBJ2-1; D is possibly TRBD2 (6 bases). From germline, CDR1 is SGHRS and CDR2 YFSETQ. The CDR3 runs to 15 residues. Trimming cost V 1 base and J 7 bases, with 15 bases left between them. Drawing the rest from reference TRBV5-1 and TRBJ2-1, the complete variable domain is KAGVTQTPRYLIKTRGQQVTLSCSPISGHRSVSWYQQTPGQGLQFLFEYFSETQRNKGNFPGRFSGRQFSNSRSEMNVSTLELGDSALYLCASSLSGRGKNEQFFGPGTRLTVL.

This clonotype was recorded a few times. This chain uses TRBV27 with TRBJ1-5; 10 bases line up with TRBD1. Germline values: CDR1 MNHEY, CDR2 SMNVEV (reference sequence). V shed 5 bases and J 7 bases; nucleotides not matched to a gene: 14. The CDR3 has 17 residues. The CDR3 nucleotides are TGTGCCAGCAGTCCCGGGACAGGGGTCACTCGCGGGCAGCCCCAGCATTTT. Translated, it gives CASSPGTGVTRGQPQHF.

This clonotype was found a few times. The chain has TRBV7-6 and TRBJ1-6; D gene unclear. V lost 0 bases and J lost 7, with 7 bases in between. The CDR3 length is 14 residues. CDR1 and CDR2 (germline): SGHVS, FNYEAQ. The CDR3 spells CASSLAGTNSPLHF. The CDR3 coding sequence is TGTGCCAGCAGCTTAGCCGGCACAAATTCACCCCTCCACTTT.

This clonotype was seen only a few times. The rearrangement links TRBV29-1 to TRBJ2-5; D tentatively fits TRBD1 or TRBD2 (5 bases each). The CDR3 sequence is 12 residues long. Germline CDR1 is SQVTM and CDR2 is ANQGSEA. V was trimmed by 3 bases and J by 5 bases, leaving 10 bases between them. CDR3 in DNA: TGCAGCGTTGAGGGGACCAAGGAGACCCAGTACTTC. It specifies CSVEGTKETQYF.

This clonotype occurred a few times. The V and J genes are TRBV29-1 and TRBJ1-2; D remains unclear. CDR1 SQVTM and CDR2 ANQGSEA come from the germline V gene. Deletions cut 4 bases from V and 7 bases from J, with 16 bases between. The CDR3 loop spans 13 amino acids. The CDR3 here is CSVGGDYRGGYTF. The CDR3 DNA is TGCAGCGTTGGCGGAGACTACAGAGGTGGCTACACCTTC.

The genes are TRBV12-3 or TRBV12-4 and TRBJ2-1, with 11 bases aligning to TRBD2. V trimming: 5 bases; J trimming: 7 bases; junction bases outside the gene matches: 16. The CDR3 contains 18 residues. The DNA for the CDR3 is TGTGCCAGCAGTAGTAGGGGGCCTAGCGGGGGGCAAAGAAATGAGCAGTTCTTC. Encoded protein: CASSSRGPSGGQRNEQFF.

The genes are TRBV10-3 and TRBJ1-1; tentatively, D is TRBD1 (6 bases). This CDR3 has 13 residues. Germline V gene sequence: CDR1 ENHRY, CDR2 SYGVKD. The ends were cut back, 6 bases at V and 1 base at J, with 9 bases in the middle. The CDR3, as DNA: TGTGCCATCAGGGGGGCGCCGAACACTGAAGCTTTCTTT. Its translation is CAIRGAPNTEAFF.

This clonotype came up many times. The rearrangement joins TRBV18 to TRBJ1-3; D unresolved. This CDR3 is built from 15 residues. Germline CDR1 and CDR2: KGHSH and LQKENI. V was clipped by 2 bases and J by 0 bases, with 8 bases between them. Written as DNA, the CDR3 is TGTGCCAGCTCACCATCAGGAAACTCTGGAAACACCATATATTTT. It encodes CASSPSGNSGNTIYF.

Written as DNA, the CDR3 is TGTGCCAGCAGCTTGCGCGACAGCTTTCCCGCAGATACGCAGTATTTT. Protein sequence: CASSLRDSFPADTQYF. The V call is TRBV5-6, the J call TRBJ2-3, with TRBD1 as a possible D gene (5 bases). From germline, CDR1 is SGHDT and CDR2 YYEEEE. The CDR3 length is 16 residues. Between the trimmed V and J ends, which lost 1 base and 4 bases, there was a span of 16 bases.

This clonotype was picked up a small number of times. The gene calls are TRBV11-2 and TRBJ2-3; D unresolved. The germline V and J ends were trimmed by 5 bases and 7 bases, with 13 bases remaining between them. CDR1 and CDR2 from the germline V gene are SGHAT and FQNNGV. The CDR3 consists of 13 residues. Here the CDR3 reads CASSLDRLHTQYF. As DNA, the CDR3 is TGTGCCAGCAGCCTGGACCGCCTCCATACGCAGTATTTT. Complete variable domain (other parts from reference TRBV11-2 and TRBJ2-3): EAGVAQSPRYKIIEKRQSVAFWCNPISGHATLYWYQQILGQGPKLLIQFQNNGVVDDSQLPKDRFSAERLKGVDSTLKIQPAKLEDSAVYLCASSLDRLHTQYFGPGTRLTVL.

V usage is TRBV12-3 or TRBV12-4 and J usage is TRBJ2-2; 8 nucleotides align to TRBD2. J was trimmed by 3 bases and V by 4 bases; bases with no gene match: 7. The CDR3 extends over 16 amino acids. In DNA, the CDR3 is TGTGCCAGCAGTTGGAGTAGCGGGGACTACACCGGGGAGCTGTTTTTT. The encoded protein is CASSWSSGDYTGELFF.

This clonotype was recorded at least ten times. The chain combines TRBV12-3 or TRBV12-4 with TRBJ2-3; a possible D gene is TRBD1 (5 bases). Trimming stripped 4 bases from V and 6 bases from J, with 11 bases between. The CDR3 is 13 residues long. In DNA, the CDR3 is TGTGCCAGCAGTTCCGAGACAGCGGATACGCAGTATTTT. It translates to CASSSETADTQYF.

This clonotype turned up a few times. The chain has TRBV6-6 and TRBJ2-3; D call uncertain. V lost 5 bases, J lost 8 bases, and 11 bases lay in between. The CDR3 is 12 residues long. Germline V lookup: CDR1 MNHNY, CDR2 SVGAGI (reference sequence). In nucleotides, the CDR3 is TGTGCCAGCAGTGACCCCACTGGTACGCAGTATTTT. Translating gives CASSDPTGTQYF.

CDR3 region: CASSLTLATEAFF. CDR3 DNA: TGTGCCAGCAGCTTAACCCTGGCCACTGAAGCTTTCTTT. The V call is TRBV7-2, the J call TRBJ1-1; D remains unclear. CDR3 length: 13 amino acids. From germline, CDR1 is SGHTA and CDR2 FQGNSA. Trimming shortened V by 2 bases and J by 4 bases, and 8 bases separated the two germline ends.

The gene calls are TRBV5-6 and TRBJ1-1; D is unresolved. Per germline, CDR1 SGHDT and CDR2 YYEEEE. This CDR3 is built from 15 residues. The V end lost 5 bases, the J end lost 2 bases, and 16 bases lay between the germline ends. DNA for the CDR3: TGTGCCAGCAGGGAGTACGGGATTGTTAACACTGAAGCTTTCTTT. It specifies CASREYGIVNTEAFF. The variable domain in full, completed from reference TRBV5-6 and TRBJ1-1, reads DAGVTQSPTHLIKTRGQQVTLRCSPKSGHDTVSWYQQALGQGPQFIFQYYEEEERQRGNFPDRFSGHQFPNYSSELNVNALLLGDSALYLCASREYGIVNTEAFFGQGTRLTVV.

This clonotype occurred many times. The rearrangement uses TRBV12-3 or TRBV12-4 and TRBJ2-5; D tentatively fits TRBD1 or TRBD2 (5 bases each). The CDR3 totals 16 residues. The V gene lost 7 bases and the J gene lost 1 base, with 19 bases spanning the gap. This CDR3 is CASTQVVPGSQETQYF. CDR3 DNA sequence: TGTGCCAGCACCCAAGTCGTGCCAGGGAGCCAAGAGACCCAGTACTTC.

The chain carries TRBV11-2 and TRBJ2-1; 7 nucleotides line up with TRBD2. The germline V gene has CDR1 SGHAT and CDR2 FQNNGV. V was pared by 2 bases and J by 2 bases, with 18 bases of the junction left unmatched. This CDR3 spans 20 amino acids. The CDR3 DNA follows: TGTGCCAGCAGCTTATATCGTCGTGGGGACTACCGATCGACCTACAATGAGCAGTTCTTC. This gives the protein CASSLYRRGDYRSTYNEQFF.

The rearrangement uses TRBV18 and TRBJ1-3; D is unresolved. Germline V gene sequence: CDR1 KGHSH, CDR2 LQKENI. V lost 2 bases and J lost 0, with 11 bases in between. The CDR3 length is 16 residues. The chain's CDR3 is CASSPKGINSGNTIYF. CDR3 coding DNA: TGTGCCAGCTCACCAAAAGGTATCAACTCTGGAAACACCATATATTTT.

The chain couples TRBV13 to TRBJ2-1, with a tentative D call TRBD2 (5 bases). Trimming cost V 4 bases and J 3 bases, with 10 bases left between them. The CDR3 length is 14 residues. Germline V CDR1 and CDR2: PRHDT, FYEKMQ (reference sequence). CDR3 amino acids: CASSSSGNYNEQFF. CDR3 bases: TGTGCCAGCAGCTCGTCCGGGAACTACAATGAGCAGTTCTTC.

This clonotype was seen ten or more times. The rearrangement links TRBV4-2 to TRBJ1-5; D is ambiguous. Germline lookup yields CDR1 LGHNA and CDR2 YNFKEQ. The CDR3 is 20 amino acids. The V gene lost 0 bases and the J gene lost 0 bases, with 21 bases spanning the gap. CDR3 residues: CASSQEMAVKGSNSNQPQHF. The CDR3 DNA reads TGTGCCAGCAGCCAAGAGATGGCAGTAAAGGGCAGCAATAGCAATCAGCCCCAGCATTTT.

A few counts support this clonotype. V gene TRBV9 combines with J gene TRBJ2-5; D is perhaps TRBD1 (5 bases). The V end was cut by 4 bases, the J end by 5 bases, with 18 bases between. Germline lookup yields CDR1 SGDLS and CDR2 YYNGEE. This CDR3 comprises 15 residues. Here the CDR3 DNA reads TGTGCCAGCAGCACAAGGGGTACGGGTATGGAGACCCAGTACTTC. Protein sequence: CASSTRGTGMETQYF.

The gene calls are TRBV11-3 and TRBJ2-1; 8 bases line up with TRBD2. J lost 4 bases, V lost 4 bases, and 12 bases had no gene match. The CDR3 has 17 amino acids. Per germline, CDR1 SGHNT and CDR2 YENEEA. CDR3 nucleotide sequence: TGTGCCAGCAGCTCAAAATACGGACTAGCCAGGTACAATGAGCAGTTCTTC. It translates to CASSSKYGLARYNEQFF.